The 26 T cell receptor beta chains below were found in one sample sequenced in a study of shared clonotypes between healthy human individuals. Some clones are missing from TCRdb's copy, which holds only in-frame ones; the method was immunoSEQ multiplex PCR. This table has about 2.1 million clones, around 93% appearing once. Naive CD8 isolation took CD45RO-negative cells positively selected for CCR7 and excluded terminally differentiated effector memory CD45RA+ cells. Sample: naive CD8+ T cells from PBMCs. The receptors were sampled from a man between 18 and 29 years old in good health. Some clones in this sample may be carry-over from other donors' samples.

The CDR3 loop reads CASSQGGFGVETQYF. The CDR3 DNA reads as TGTGCCAGCAGCCAGGGGGGATTTGGGGTGGAGACCCAGTACTTC. The rearrangement joins TRBV27 to TRBJ2-5; D is perhaps TRBD1 (7 bases). There are 15 residues in the CDR3. Germline values: CDR1 MNHEY, CDR2 SMNVEV (reference sequence). Trimming took off 6 bases at V and 5 bases at J, with 19 bases between the two ends.

The chain uses TRBV6-1 and TRBJ2-5; weak D call: TRBD1 (6 bases). The CDR3 length is 14 residues. The germline V gene has CDR1 MNHNS and CDR2 SASEGT. Trimming removed 3 bases at V and 5 bases at J, with 13 bases between. The CDR3, as DNA: TGTGCCAGCAGTGATTGGGGGCCCCGGGAGACCCAGTACTTC. The encoded protein is CASSDWGPRETQYF.

This clone was observed a few times. V is TRBV29-1 and J is TRBJ1-1; 7 bases align to TRBD1. This CDR3 region has 12 residues. After removal of 6 bases from V and 3 bases from J, the junction contained 4 bases not matched to a gene. Per the germline V gene, CDR1 is SQVTM and CDR2 is ANQGSEA. CDR3 region: CSVQTGYTEAFF. The CDR3, as DNA: TGCAGCGTACAGACAGGGTACACTGAAGCTTTCTTT.

The chain is built from TRBV7-6 and TRBJ2-1, with D unclear. The CDR3 is 17 residues long. Germline V lookup: CDR1 SGHVS, CDR2 FNYEAQ. V gave up 5 bases and J gave up 2 bases, with 19 bases separating them. The CDR3 protein is CASSARIRPNAYNEQFF. The CDR3, as DNA: TGTGCCAGCAGCGCTCGGATCAGACCCAATGCCTACAATGAGCAGTTCTTC.

V gene TRBV7-9 combines with J gene TRBJ2-1; no firm D call. Germline assignment: CDR1 SEHNR and CDR2 FQNEAQ (reference sequence). With 7 bases removed from V and 5 bases from J, the gap between germline ends came to 12 bases. This CDR3 has 13 amino acids. The CDR3 sequence: CASIIEANNEQFF. The DNA for the CDR3 is TGTGCCAGCATCATCGAAGCTAACAATGAGCAGTTCTTC.

This chain uses TRBV27 with TRBJ2-7; D may be TRBD1 or TRBD2 (5 bases each). The CDR3 covers 13 residues. Trimming left V 6 bases short and J 4 bases short, with 13 bases between. Germline-derived CDR1 and CDR2 are MNHEY and SMNVEV (reference sequence). The CDR3: CASRGQWEYEQYF. The CDR3 DNA is TGTGCCAGCAGGGGGCAGTGGGAGTACGAGCAGTACTTC.

The rearrangement joins TRBV9 to TRBJ2-3, with D tentatively TRBD2 (5 bases). The V end was cut by 0 bases, the J end by 2 bases, with 13 bases between. Germline lookup yields CDR1 SGDLS and CDR2 YYNGEE. CDR3 size: 16 residues. CDR3 DNA: TGTGCCAGCAGCGTAGCTTCGAGGGAATTCACAGATACGCAGTATTTT. Translated, it gives CASSVASREFTDTQYF.

V usage is TRBV9 and J usage is TRBJ2-7, with 8 bases identical to TRBD2. The J segment lost 5 bases and the V segment lost 3 bases, leaving 1 base of the junction unmatched. CDR3 length: 12 residues. CDR1 is SGDLS, CDR2 YYNGEE, per germline. The CDR3 nucleotides read TGTGCCAGCAGCGGTAGCGGGAACGAGCAGTACTTC. Its translation: CASSGSGNEQYF.

CDR3 protein: CASSQGGSGTGDYEQYF. Here the CDR3 DNA reads TGCGCCAGCAGCCAAGGGGGGTCCGGGACAGGGGACTACGAGCAGTACTTC. The chain is built from TRBV4-3 and TRBJ2-7; 10 bases are shared with TRBD1. The CDR3 runs to 17 residues. Trimming took 1 base from V and 3 from J; bases not matched to a gene: 9. Germline assignment: CDR1 LGHNA and CDR2 YSLEER.

In this sample, this clone turned up once. Other DNA sequences in the sample encode the same CDR3. This chain joins TRBV5-6 and TRBJ1-1; D perhaps matches TRBD1 (6 bases). Germline-derived CDR1 and CDR2 are SGHDT and YYEEEE. The CDR3 is 14 residues long. V was clipped by 0 bases and J by 5 bases, with 11 bases between them. In nucleotides, the CDR3 is TGTGCCAGCAGCTTGGGGGGGGCTTGGACTGAAGCTTTCTTT. Its translation: CASSLGGAWTEAFF. The full variable domain, with the rest looked up from reference TRBV5-6 and TRBJ1-1, is DAGVTQSPTHLIKTRGQQVTLRCSPKSGHDTVSWYQQALGQGPQFIFQYYEEEERQRGNFPDRFSGHQFPNYSSELNVNALLLGDSALYLCASSLGGAWTEAFFGQGTRLTVV.

On this clone itself: The junction shows a germline mismatch at one end, possibly a read error. The V gene is TRBV19, the J gene TRBJ1-1, with a weak D call TRBD1 (6 bases). This CDR3 is 14 amino acids long. The V gene's germline CDR1 is LNHDA and CDR2 SQIVND (reference sequence). This chain's CDR3 is CASNIQGGLTEAFF. CDR3 nucleotide sequence: TGTGCCAGTAATATACAGGGCGGATTGACTGAAGCTTTCTTT.

This chain joins TRBV6-5 and TRBJ1-1, with 10 bases fitting TRBD1. V was pared by 2 bases and J by 4 bases, with 7 bases of the junction left unmatched. This CDR3 region has 16 residues. The germline gives CDR1 MNHEY, CDR2 SVGAGI. CDR3 coding DNA: TGTGCCAGCAGTTACCCGAAGACAGGGGGCGGCACTGAAGCTTTCTTT. It translates to CASSYPKTGGGTEAFF.

This clone was seen only a few times. The V and J genes are TRBV15 and TRBJ1-2; D is undetermined. V lost 5 bases and J 6 bases, leaving 10 bases between the germline ends. This CDR3 is 12 amino acids long. CDR1 is LNHNV and CDR2 is YYDKDF in the germline V gene (reference sequence). CDR3 DNA: TGTGCCACCAGCGACGGGTTTAATGGCTACACCTTC. Protein: CATSDGFNGYTF.

The V and J genes are TRBV2 and TRBJ2-7; TRBD1 is a possible D gene (5 bases). Germline loops: CDR1 SNHLY, CDR2 FYNNEI. This CDR3 is 14 amino acids long. V gave up 1 base and J gave up 5 bases, with 12 bases separating them. This CDR3 is CASSEGQYSNEQYF. The CDR3 region has the DNA TGTGCCAGCAGTGAAGGACAGTATTCGAACGAGCAGTACTTC. The full variable domain, with the rest looked up from reference TRBV2 and TRBJ2-7, is EPEVTQTPSHQVTQMGQEVILRCVPISNHLYFYWYRQILGQKVEFLVSFYNNEISEKSEIFDDQFSVERPDGSNFTLKIRSTKLEDSAMYFCASSEGQYSNEQYFGPGTRLTVT.

The genes are TRBV10-3 and TRBJ2-7, with 9 positions matching TRBD2. CDR1 and CDR2 (germline): ENHRY, SYGVKD. J gave up 2 bases and V 3 bases, and 5 bases lay outside the gene matches. The CDR3 length is 15 residues. CDR3 DNA: TGTGCCATCAGTGACCGACTAGCGGCAACCTACGAGCAGTACTTC. Translation gives CAISDRLAATYEQYF.

This clone showed up just once. The rearrangement joins TRBV4-3 to TRBJ1-1, with D maybe TRBD1 (5 bases). The germline V and J ends were trimmed by 3 bases and 4 bases, with 21 bases remaining between them. This CDR3 has 17 amino acids. Germline CDR1 and CDR2: LGHNA and YSLEER. The DNA of the CDR3 is TGCGCCAGCAGCCACCGAGCGTTTAGGGGACTGGGCACTGAAGCTTTCTTT. Amino acids: CASSHRAFRGLGTEAFF.

The CDR3 DNA is TGTGCCAGCAGCCTACCCCCAAGGGGGCAGCTTAGCCACGAGCAGTACTTC. Its translation is CASSLPPRGQLSHEQYF. The chain couples TRBV28 to TRBJ2-7, with 7 positions matching TRBD1. Per germline, CDR1 MDHEN and CDR2 SYDVKM. CDR3 length equals 17 residues. The V gene end was trimmed by 6 bases and the J gene end by 5 bases; junction bases not matched to a gene: 19.

This rearrangement joins TRBV11-2 to TRBJ1-1; D is unresolved. This CDR3 has 13 amino acids. Germline V gives CDR1 SGHAT, CDR2 FQNNGV. The germline V and J ends were trimmed by 3 bases and 0 bases, with 5 bases remaining between them. As DNA, the CDR3 is TGTGCCAGCAGCTTTTTAATGAACACTGAAGCTTTCTTT. Translated, it gives CASSFLMNTEAFF.

This clone was seen only a few times. This CDR3 is also generated by other DNA sequences in the sample. This chain uses TRBV27 with TRBJ2-1; D is unresolved. The V gene lost 0 bases and the J gene lost 7 bases, with 7 bases spanning the gap. The germline CDR1 and CDR2 sequences are MNHEY and SMNVEV (reference sequence). The CDR3 sequence is 13 residues long. CDR3 loop: CASSLSGSNEQFF. In DNA, the CDR3 is TGTGCCAGCAGTTTATCTGGGTCGAATGAGCAGTTCTTC.

The CDR3 here is CASSFISLYTDTQYF. The CDR3 DNA sequence: TGTGCCAGCAGTTTTATCTCCTTGTACACAGATACGCAGTATTTT. The V and J genes are TRBV27 and TRBJ2-3; D is undetermined. The CDR3 has 15 residues. Trimming pared 3 bases from V and 2 bases from J, leaving 12 bases between. The germline gives CDR1 MNHEY, CDR2 SMNVEV (reference sequence).

This chain joins TRBV4-2 and TRBJ2-7; TRBD1 is a possible D gene (6 bases). This CDR3 is 13 amino acids long. Germline CDR1 reads LGHNA; CDR2 reads YNFKEQ. V was shortened by 2 bases and J by 3 bases, with 8 bases between the two germline ends. CDR3 amino acids: CASSQHRVYEQYF. The DNA for the CDR3 is TGTGCCAGCAGCCAACACAGGGTCTACGAGCAGTACTTC.

The chain couples TRBV9 to TRBJ2-5; tentative D call: TRBD1 (6 bases). The V end was cut by 3 bases, the J end by 3 bases, with 15 bases between. Germline values: CDR1 SGDLS, CDR2 YYNGEE. This CDR3 comprises 15 residues. In DNA, the CDR3 is TGTGCCAGCAGCGCCCAAGGGACAACCAAAGAGACCCAGTACTTC. As protein: CASSAQGTTKETQYF.

V usage is TRBV28 and J usage is TRBJ2-7; TRBD2 aligns across 8 bases. Germline V CDR1 and CDR2: MDHEN, SYDVKM. This CDR3 region has 18 residues. J gave up 2 bases and V 0 bases, and 12 bases lay outside the gene matches. Here the CDR3 reads CASSLWGGGLTSTYEQYF. CDR3 DNA sequence: TGTGCCAGCAGTTTATGGGGCGGGGGGCTGACCTCTACCTACGAGCAGTACTTC.

This clone was counted once. The rearrangement links TRBV6-1 to TRBJ1-5, with D perhaps matching TRBD1 (5 bases). The V gene lost 3 bases and the J gene lost 0 bases, with 18 bases spanning the gap. Germline V CDR1 and CDR2: MNHNS, SASEGT. This CDR3 spans 18 amino acids. CDR3 DNA sequence: TGTGCCAGCAGTGAGGACCGGGGCAGGGTATATAGCAATCAGCCCCAGCATTTT. Its protein is CASSEDRGRVYSNQPQHF.

In nucleotides, the CDR3 is TGCGCCAGCAGCCCAGAACAGGGCCCCTACGAGCAGTACTTC. Translating it yields CASSPEQGPYEQYF. This chain links TRBV4-1 with TRBJ2-7, with a weak D call TRBD1 (6 bases). Trimming pared 4 bases from V and 2 bases from J, leaving 12 bases between. CDR3 size: 14 residues. Germline CDR1 MGHRA, CDR2 YSYEKL.

The chain recombines TRBV7-9 with TRBJ2-5; 7 bases align to TRBD1. V gave up 5 bases and J gave up 5 bases; unmatched junction bases: 17. The CDR3 covers 17 residues. Per germline, CDR1 SEHNR and CDR2 FQNEAQ (reference sequence). This CDR3 reads CASSLPDPDTGVETQYF. The DNA for the CDR3 is TGTGCCAGCAGCCTACCCGACCCCGACACAGGGGTTGAGACCCAGTACTTC. Variable domain in full (rest from reference TRBV7-9 and TRBJ2-5): DTGVSQNPRHKITKRGQNVTFRCDPISEHNRLYWYRQTLGQGPEFLTYFQNEAQLEKSRLLSDRFSAERPKGSFSTLEIQRTEQGDSAMYLCASSLPDPDTGVETQYFGPGTRLLVL.